The TCR beta chain described here comes from a study of cytomegalovirus exposure and HLA in healthy donors. Study in general: Both the roughly 120 validation repertoires and the roughly 620 first-cohort repertoires used the same platform, as reported by a later analysis. Notes on the study in general: In the approximately 120 validation repertoires, a later analysis found that first-cohort TCR clusters tended to co-occur.

Here immunoSEQ multiplex PCR was the method, and the copy in TCRdb shows in-frame clones only, minus some. The sample lists about 69,000 clones; roughly 93% were seen once. The germline V gene has CDR1 SGHKS and CDR2 YYEKEE (reference sequence). The CDR3 loop spans 17 amino acids. V lost 0 bases, J lost 0 bases, and 16 bases lay in between. Worth noting for this clone: Its target is unknown.

What was sequenced was PBMCs. The clonotype comes from a woman in her late teens or twenties in good health and CMV-seronegative. This chain links TRBV5-5 with TRBJ2-7; D is possibly TRBD2 (7 bases). CDR3 residues: CASSLGGGGPNSYEQYF. The CDR3 bases are TGTGCCAGCAGCTTGGGGGGAGGGGGGCCCAACTCCTACGAGCAGTACTTC.